A selection of T cell receptor beta chains follows, all from one sample in a study of blood T cell repertoires in COVID-19. The data were produced by immunoSEQ multiplex PCR, yet TCRdb's version contains in-frame clones alone and is incomplete. This repertoire shows about 430,000 clones, more than 70% found once; its top ten account for approximately 1.5%. The sample taken for sequencing was PBMCs or T cells enriched from blood (not recorded which). The receptors derive from a woman under 30 who had been exposed to COVID-19. The conserved cysteine and the conserved F or W are not part of the CDR3 here. Each record gives: D gene, J gene, clone size, V gene, CDR3 protein. D genes are given only for firm matches. Size is omitted from some rows. Given values are once, few, many or a class for expanded clones.

D: TRBD1
J: TRBJ2-3
size: NA
V: TRBV6-5
CDR3: ASSYDRATDTQY

D: TRBD2
J: TRBJ2-2
size: NA
V: TRBV7-8
CDR3: ASRQNFLLAGGRTGELF

D: TRBD2
J: TRBJ2-7
size: few
V: TRBV12-3/TRBV12-4
CDR3: ASSSGLAGEEY

D: TRBD2
J: TRBJ2-7
size: NA
V: TRBV15
CDR3: ATSRVSSGRGSYEQY

D: TRBD2
J: TRBJ2-1
size: NA
V: TRBV5-1
CDR3: ASNRAGGPGNEQF

D: NA
J: TRBJ1-2
size: NA
V: TRBV3-1/TRBV3-2
CDR3: ASSPQAYNYGYT

D: NA
J: TRBJ2-3
size: NA
V: TRBV5-6
CDR3: ASSQGRRLTDTQY

D: NA
J: TRBJ1-5
size: NA
V: TRBV3-1/TRBV3-2
CDR3: ASSQDYDTNQPQH

D: TRBD2
J: TRBJ2-1
size: NA
V: TRBV24-1
CDR3: ATSGGAYNEQF

D: NA
J: TRBJ1-2
size: NA
V: TRBV5-1
CDR3: ASSSTGNGYT

D: TRBD1
J: TRBJ1-3
size: NA
V: TRBV5-5
CDR3: ASSFDRGAGNTIY

D: NA
J: TRBJ2-4
size: NA
V: TRBV4-1
CDR3: ASSQDAGPSPKNIQY

D: TRBD1
J: TRBJ2-4
size: few
V: TRBV28
CDR3: ASRTGYTFIQY

D: NA
J: TRBJ1-6
size: few
V: TRBV10-2
CDR3: ASSRQEYSPLH

D: TRBD1
J: TRBJ1-3
size: NA
V: TRBV28
CDR3: ASSSRQGYGNTIY

D: TRBD1
J: TRBJ1-1
size: NA
V: TRBV4-1
CDR3: ASSLPGTGVEAF

D: NA
J: TRBJ2-1
size: NA
V: TRBV7-9
CDR3: ASSLEPKNEQF

D: TRBD1
J: TRBJ2-1
size: NA
V: TRBV4-3
CDR3: ASSRGQGGDEQF

D: TRBD2
J: TRBJ2-1
size: NA
V: TRBV9
CDR3: ASSASSGRNNEQF

D: NA
J: TRBJ2-7
size: NA
V: TRBV4-3
CDR3: ASSQLQGTGEQY

D: TRBD1
J: TRBJ1-6
size: few
V: TRBV6-5
CDR3: ASSSDRDFPNSPLH

D: NA
J: TRBJ2-7
size: NA
V: TRBV9
CDR3: ASSPTGFNEQY

D: NA
J: TRBJ1-1
size: once
V: TRBV6-5
CDR3: ASTLGGAYTEAF

D: NA
J: TRBJ1-3
size: NA
V: TRBV7-2
CDR3: ASSRVDSRTRNTIY

D: TRBD1
J: TRBJ2-4
size: NA
V: TRBV19
CDR3: ASSGVGTGENIQY

D: NA
J: TRBJ2-5
size: NA
V: TRBV2
CDR3: ASSEAGFGREETQY

D: TRBD1
J: TRBJ1-2
size: NA
V: TRBV7-2
CDR3: ASSLWAGGEDGYT

D: NA
J: TRBJ2-7
size: NA
V: TRBV12-3/TRBV12-4
CDR3: ASSLTGRYEQY

D: TRBD2
J: TRBJ2-5
size: once
V: TRBV28
CDR3: ASRLSGLARIETQY

D: TRBD2
J: TRBJ2-3
size: NA
V: TRBV19
CDR3: ASTRGTSGGKSTDTQY

D: NA
J: TRBJ2-7
size: once
V: TRBV5-1
CDR3: ASSASTTSSYEQY

D: NA
J: TRBJ1-2
size: NA
V: TRBV28
CDR3: ASSIRAGSAPNYGYT

D: NA
J: TRBJ1-1
size: NA
V: TRBV9
CDR3: ASSVAVGLTEAF

D: TRBD1
J: TRBJ1-6
size: NA
V: TRBV18
CDR3: ASLPGQGEPLH

D: NA
J: TRBJ1-1
size: NA
V: TRBV27
CDR3: ASSPKTWGVSEAF

D: TRBD1
J: TRBJ1-5
size: NA
V: TRBV15
CDR3: ATSGAGQGDQPQH

D: NA
J: TRBJ2-7
size: once
V: TRBV29-1
CDR3: SVGGGKNYEQY

D: NA
J: TRBJ2-5
size: NA
V: TRBV10-3
CDR3: AIREGREQETQY

D: NA
J: TRBJ2-7
size: NA
V: TRBV5-4
CDR3: ASGTGQPPYEQY

D: TRBD1
J: TRBJ2-7
size: NA
V: TRBV2
CDR3: ASSPWTGMNEQY

D: NA
J: TRBJ1-4
size: NA
V: TRBV18
CDR3: ASSRGEKLF

D: NA
J: TRBJ2-7
size: NA
V: TRBV7-9
CDR3: ASSLDYEPPYEQY

D: NA
J: TRBJ2-7
size: NA
V: TRBV27
CDR3: ASSLWAGKTYEQY

D: TRBD2
J: TRBJ2-5
size: once
V: TRBV6-2/TRBV6-3
CDR3: ASNPHVVAGQETQY

D: NA
J: TRBJ2-7
size: NA
V: TRBV10-2
CDR3: ASSAGGPYEQY

D: NA
J: TRBJ2-3
size: NA
V: TRBV29-1
CDR3: SVRAQDADTQY

D: TRBD2
J: TRBJ2-5
size: NA
V: TRBV3-1/TRBV3-2
CDR3: ASSQDFGTSRGRGETQY

D: TRBD1
J: TRBJ1-1
size: few
V: TRBV29-1
CDR3: SVCQGGVGTEAF

D: NA
J: TRBJ2-5
size: NA
V: TRBV7-2
CDR3: ASSLGPAGPQETQY

D: NA
J: TRBJ1-2
size: NA
V: TRBV18
CDR3: ASSPRGTDGYT

D: NA
J: TRBJ2-7
size: NA
V: TRBV28
CDR3: ASSFGQAYEQY

D: NA
J: TRBJ1-6
size: NA
V: TRBV5-1
CDR3: ASSPGSNNSPLH

D: NA
J: TRBJ1-4
size: NA
V: TRBV28
CDR3: ASMRTATNEKLF

D: TRBD1
J: TRBJ1-3
size: once
V: TRBV7-2
CDR3: ASSSPQGAPYSGNTIY

D: NA
J: TRBJ1-6
size: NA
V: TRBV18
CDR3: ASSRAGNSPLH

D: NA
J: TRBJ1-2
size: NA
V: TRBV6-6
CDR3: ASREDLVTNYYGYT

D: NA
J: TRBJ2-1
size: NA
V: TRBV7-3
CDR3: ASSLRGSSYNEQF